These 8 T cell receptor beta chains came from one sample sequenced in a study of shared clonotypes between healthy human individuals. Naive CD8 isolation took CD45RO-negative cells positively selected for CCR7 and excluded terminally differentiated effector memory CD45RA+ cells. The data were produced by immunoSEQ multiplex PCR, yet TCRdb's version contains in-frame clones alone and is incomplete. The sample shows hundreds of thousands of clones, roughly 95% of them seen only once. The sequencing input was naive CD8+ T cells sorted from blood. The receptors originated from a woman in her twenties or thirties in good health.

V is TRBV5-1 and J is TRBJ2-7, with D perhaps TRBD1 (6 bases). Looked up from germline, CDR1 is SGHRS and CDR2 is YFSETQ. V lost 4 bases and J 5 bases, leaving 16 bases between the germline ends. The CDR3 contains 14 residues. This CDR3 reads CASSTTLGQNEQYF. CDR3 DNA sequence: TGCGCCAGCAGCACCACCCTAGGACAGAACGAGCAGTACTTC.

V gene TRBV5-6 combines with J gene TRBJ2-7; D gene unclear. V was pared by 0 bases and J by 3 bases, with 10 bases between. This CDR3 spans 14 amino acids. Germline lookup yields CDR1 SGHDT and CDR2 YYEEEE. Written as DNA, the CDR3 is TGTGCCAGCAGCTTGGTCGACGGTCTCTACGAGCAGTACTTC. Translating it yields CASSLVDGLYEQYF.

This chain uses TRBV21-1 with TRBJ2-1; the table calls TRBD1, which could not be checked here. TRBV21-1 is a pseudogene segment. The length of the CDR3 is 16 residues. The CDR3: CASSNAGSSSYNEQFF. CDR3 in DNA: TGTGCCAGCAGCAATGCAGGGTCGAGCTCCTACAATGAGCAGTTCTTC.

The chain is built from TRBV2 and TRBJ2-1, with D possibly being TRBD2 (6 bases). Germline-derived CDR1 and CDR2 are SNHLY and FYNNEI. V was cut by 7 bases and J by 3 bases, with 22 bases left in between. There are 17 residues in the CDR3. CDR3 in amino acids: CASKAGRDPFYYNEQFF. The CDR3 region has the DNA TGTGCCAGCAAGGCTGGGCGGGATCCCTTCTACTACAATGAGCAGTTCTTC.

This chain connects TRBV5-5 to TRBJ2-3; TRBD2 is a possible D gene (5 bases). V was cut by 5 bases and J by 4 bases, with 20 bases left in between. Germline CDR1 reads SGHKS; CDR2 reads YYEKEE (reference sequence). The CDR3 is made up of 16 amino acids. CDR3 DNA: TGTGCCAGCAGTTCGAACGCTGATAGCGAGTCAGATACGCAGTATTTT. Translating gives CASSSNADSESDTQYF.

This clone was counted a single time. This chain uses TRBV15 with TRBJ2-7; TRBD1 matches 11 bases. The germline V gene encodes CDR1 LNHNV and CDR2 YYDKDF (reference sequence). V shed 5 bases, J shed 3 bases, and the junction held 3 bases outside the gene matches. The CDR3 spans 14 residues. CDR3 bases: TGTGCCACCAGCCAAGGGACAGGGGGCTACGAGCAGTACTTC. Protein product: CATSQGTGGYEQYF.

This clone was counted a single time. V is TRBV6-1 and J is TRBJ2-3, with TRBD2 matching 8 bases. Germline V gives CDR1 MNHNS, CDR2 SASEGT. The CDR3 contains 15 residues. V lost 5 bases, J lost 1 base, and 5 bases stayed unmatched. The DNA for the CDR3 is TGTGCCAGCAGTTCTCCGACTAGCGGCACAGATACGCAGTATTTT. This codes for CASSSPTSGTDTQYF.

The rearrangement joins TRBV5-6 to TRBJ1-1; 9 bases match TRBD1. Germline V lookup: CDR1 SGHDT, CDR2 YYEEEE. This CDR3 is built from 13 residues. V was pared by 2 bases and J by 7 bases, with 3 bases of the junction left unmatched. CDR3 in DNA: TGTGCCAGCAGCTTACAGGGGGCAAATGAAGCTTTCTTT. This sequence encodes CASSLQGANEAFF.